Below are 24 T cell receptor beta chains sequenced from a single sample in a study of OX40 agonist ivuxolimab in advanced cancers. The protocol was immunoSEQ multiplex PCR, while the TCRdb copy is restricted to in-frame clones and leaves out a portion. The sample shows about 73,000 clones, around 89% of them seen only once. Sequenced material: CD4+ or CD8+ T cells sorted from blood, taken in a trial of the OX40 agonist ivuxolimab. The receptors derive from an adult with an advanced solid tumor such as melanoma, head and neck, liver or kidney cancer.

V usage is TRBV2 and J usage is TRBJ2-2; D is unclear. V gave up 3 bases and J gave up 6 bases, with 14 bases separating them. Germline V gene sequence: CDR1 SNHLY, CDR2 FYNNEI. CDR3 length: 15 amino acids. CDR3 in DNA: TGTGCCAGCAGTGATGGGCTATACCAGGCCGGGGAGCTGTTTTTT. The encoded protein is CASSDGLYQAGELFF.

The V and J genes are TRBV2 and TRBJ2-7; the D is unclear. The CDR3 contains 13 residues. In germline, CDR1 is SNHLY, CDR2 FYNNEI. The V gene lost 2 bases and the J gene lost 4 bases, with 9 bases spanning the gap. As DNA, the CDR3 is TGTGCCAGCAGTGAAAGGTGGGGTTACGAGCAGTACTTC. Its protein product is CASSERWGYEQYF.

The chain links TRBV15 to TRBJ2-5; D is perhaps TRBD1 (6 bases). Trimming pared 9 bases from V and 5 bases from J, leaving 22 bases between. The germline CDR1 and CDR2 sequences are LNHNV and YYDKDF (reference sequence). CDR3 length: 15 amino acids. CDR3 nucleotides: TGTGCCACAGCACAGACAGGAGGTATTTTGGAGACCCAGTACTTC. It encodes CATAQTGGILETQYF.

This chain joins TRBV6-6 and TRBJ2-1; TRBD1 might be the D (5 bases). The CDR3 consists of 13 residues. Germline values: CDR1 MNHNY, CDR2 SVGAGI (reference sequence). The V and J ends lost 8 bases and 6 bases respectively, with 14 bases between them. As DNA, the CDR3 is TGTGCCAGCGGGGCAGACCCACCCAATGAGCAGTTCTTC. It specifies CASGADPPNEQFF.

The rearrangement joins TRBV2 to TRBJ2-7; no clear D gene. CDR1 and CDR2 (germline): SNHLY, FYNNEI. With 4 bases removed from V and 11 bases from J, the gap between germline ends came to 15 bases. The CDR3 is 12 residues long. The CDR3 DNA reads as TGTGCCAGCAGTGGACCCGACTTGGTGGAGTACTTC. As protein: CASSGPDLVEYF.

The rearrangement links TRBV9 to TRBJ1-1, with a possible D match to TRBD1 (5 bases). The CDR3 is 18 residues long. Per germline, CDR1 SGDLS and CDR2 YYNGEE. With 3 bases removed from V and 0 bases from J, the gap between germline ends came to 21 bases. The CDR3 is CASSASPRDEGLNTEAFF. CDR3 bases: TGTGCCAGCAGCGCATCCCCCCGGGACGAGGGTTTGAACACTGAAGCTTTCTTT.

This clone was seen once. The chain recombines TRBV9 with TRBJ2-3; perhaps TRBD2 as D (6 bases). Per the germline V gene, CDR1 is SGDLS and CDR2 is YYNGEE. This CDR3 comprises 16 residues. The V and J ends lost 3 bases and 1 base respectively, with 15 bases between them. CDR3 nucleotide sequence: TGTGCCAGCAGCGAGCCCCGACTAGATGGCACAGATACGCAGTATTTT. It yields the protein CASSEPRLDGTDTQYF. The variable domain in full, with the rest retrieved from reference TRBV9 and TRBJ2-3, is DSGVTQTPKHLITATGQRVTLRCSPRSGDLSVYWYQQSLDQGLQFLIQYYNGEERAKGNILERFSAQQFPDLHSELNLSSLELGDSALYFCASSEPRLDGTDTQYFGPGTRLTVL.

CDR3 sequence reads: CASRQDNEKLFF. DNA for the CDR3: TGTGCCAGTCGACAGGATAATGAAAAACTGTTTTTT. The rearrangement links TRBV2 to TRBJ1-4; the D gene is possibly TRBD1 (6 bases). This CDR3 region has 12 residues. The V and J ends lost 9 bases and 4 bases respectively, with 9 bases between them. Germline-derived CDR1 and CDR2 are SNHLY and FYNNEI.

V usage is TRBV27 and J usage is TRBJ1-2, with 8 bases that match TRBD1. This CDR3 comprises 16 residues. Germline V CDR1 and CDR2: MNHEY, SMNVEV (reference sequence). Losses at the gene ends were 6 bases for V and 0 bases for J; bases not matched to a gene: 9. The DNA of the CDR3 is TGTGCCAGCAGATCCTTGCGGACAGGGCCTAACTATGGCTACACCTTC. This codes for CASRSLRTGPNYGYTF.

The chain joins TRBV30 to TRBJ2-1; D is possibly TRBD1 or TRBD2 (5 bases each). The CDR3 loop spans 11 amino acids. Germline CDR1 reads GTSNPN; CDR2 reads SVGIG (reference sequence). The V end was cut by 1 base, the J end by 14 bases, with 12 bases between. In nucleotides, the CDR3 is TGTGCCTGGAGTGGAGAGGGGCTTGAGTTCTTC. Amino acids: CAWSGEGLEFF.

The genes are TRBV27 and TRBJ1-1; perhaps TRBD1 as D (6 bases). From germline, CDR1 is MNHEY and CDR2 SMNVEV (reference sequence). There are 13 residues in the CDR3. V was pared by 5 bases and J by 6 bases, with 13 bases between. Here the CDR3 reads CASSIPGQSEAFF. CDR3 nucleotides: TGTGCCAGCAGTATACCGGGACAATCTGAAGCTTTCTTT.

V usage is TRBV27 and J usage is TRBJ2-7; 7 bases fit TRBD2. The CDR3 covers 14 residues. V dropped 6 bases and J dropped 2; count of bases not matched to a gene: 7. The germline V gene encodes CDR1 MNHEY and CDR2 SMNVEV (reference sequence). The CDR3 region has the DNA TGTGCCAGCAGCCAAATGGGGGGGACCTACGAGCAGTACTTC. Its translation: CASSQMGGTYEQYF.

This clone appeared once. This sequence joins TRBV18 and TRBJ2-7; 8 bases align to TRBD1. Losses at the gene ends were 0 bases for V and 3 bases for J; bases not matched to a gene: 7. CDR1 KGHSH and CDR2 LQKENI come from the germline V gene. The CDR3 is made up of 16 amino acids. For the CDR3, the DNA is TGTGCCAGCTCACCACCGGACAGGGTTTTCCGCTACGAGCAGTACTTC. It is translated as CASSPPDRVFRYEQYF.

The chain uses TRBV14 and TRBJ2-3, with D hard to call. This CDR3 has 15 residues. CDR1 is SGHDN, CDR2 FVKESK, per germline. Trimming stripped 4 bases from V and 0 bases from J, with 11 bases between. The CDR3 protein is CASSPGPFSTDTQYF. The DNA for the CDR3 is TGTGCCAGCAGCCCCGGTCCTTTTAGCACAGATACGCAGTATTTT.

This rearrangement joins TRBV2 to TRBJ2-3, with 12 bases aligning to TRBD2. CDR3 length: 15 amino acids. Germline V gene sequence: CDR1 SNHLY, CDR2 FYNNEI. V lost 7 bases to trimming and J lost 3 bases; unmatched junction nucleotides: 5. The CDR3 DNA sequence: TGTGCCAGCATGGGACTAGCGGGTGGGACAGATACGCAGTATTTT. Translated: CASMGLAGGTDTQYF.

The rearrangement joins TRBV4-1 to TRBJ2-7; D is possibly TRBD2 (5 bases). Germline CDR1 and CDR2: MGHRA and YSYEKL. Trimming took 0 bases from V and 0 from J, leaving 24 bases between them. The CDR3 has 20 amino acids. The DNA for the CDR3 is TGCGCCAGCAGCCAAGAGAGTCTAGCAAGTTTGGGGTGGAACTCCTACGAGCAGTACTTC. Translating it yields CASSQESLASLGWNSYEQYF.

The V and J genes are TRBV7-2 and TRBJ1-3; perhaps TRBD1 as D (6 bases). V was pared by 2 bases and J by 0 bases, with 14 bases between. The germline V gene encodes CDR1 SGHTA and CDR2 FQGNSA. The CDR3 covers 17 residues. The CDR3 DNA is TGTGCCAGCAGCTTATCAGGGGTCACCTTCTCTGGAAACACCATATATTTT. Encoded protein: CASSLSGVTFSGNTIYF.

This chain connects TRBV6-1 to TRBJ1-2; 7 nucleotides line up with TRBD1. The CDR3 covers 15 residues. Germline V gene sequence: CDR1 MNHNS, CDR2 SASEGT. V dropped 5 bases and J dropped 0; count of bases not matched to a gene: 6. The CDR3 nucleotides are TGTGCCAGCAGTAGATGGACAGGAGCTAACTATGGCTACACCTTC. As protein: CASSRWTGANYGYTF.

The CDR3 loop is CASSTTRGDEQFF. DNA for the CDR3: TGTGCCAGCAGCACGACTAGGGGAGATGAGCAGTTCTTC. The chain combines TRBV7-3 with TRBJ2-1; a weak D match, TRBD2 (6 bases). CDR1 and CDR2 from the germline V gene are SGHTA and FQGTGA. This CDR3 contains 13 residues. V gave up 5 bases and J gave up 8 bases, with 13 bases separating them.

This chain joins TRBV27 and TRBJ2-7; D could derive from TRBD1 or TRBD2 (5 bases each). Germline loops: CDR1 MNHEY, CDR2 SMNVEV (reference sequence). V lost 7 bases to trimming and J lost 6 bases, with 16 bases between them. This CDR3 is 13 amino acids long. CDR3 bases: TGTGCCAGCACCCTGGGGGATATACGCGAGCAGTACTTC. Residues: CASTLGDIREQYF.

The chain carries TRBV6-5 and TRBJ2-1; TRBD1 is a possible D gene (5 bases). The CDR3 contains 11 residues. Deletions cut 7 bases from V and 8 bases from J, with 9 bases between. Germline loops: CDR1 MNHEY, CDR2 SVGAGI. DNA of the CDR3: TGTGCCAGCACAGGGTTTCATGAGCAGTTCTTC. Its translation: CASTGFHEQFF.

The DNA for the CDR3 is TGTGCCAGCAGTTACGTGGGGCTAGATACGCAGTATTTT. Residues: CASSYVGLDTQYF. The chain joins TRBV6-5 to TRBJ2-3; TRBD1 might be the D (5 bases). The CDR3 runs to 13 residues. Looked up from germline, CDR1 is MNHEY and CDR2 is SVGAGI. V was trimmed by 2 bases and J by 5 bases, leaving 8 bases between them.

The chain uses TRBV7-6 and TRBJ2-7, with D possibly matching TRBD1 (6 bases). The CDR3 is 11 amino acids. Germline CDR1 and CDR2: SGHVS and FNYEAQ. Trimming took off 5 bases at V and 6 bases at J, with 8 bases between the two ends. The CDR3 DNA is TGTGCCAGCAGCCCAGGGGTCGAGCAGTACTTC. Translating it yields CASSPGVEQYF.

V gene TRBV2 combines with J gene TRBJ2-4; D gene uncertain. V lost 2 bases, J lost 5 bases, and 19 bases lay in between. The CDR3 consists of 17 residues. Germline assignment: CDR1 SNHLY and CDR2 FYNNEI. As DNA, the CDR3 is TGTGCCAGCAGTGAAAACGCGCGGTCAGGTACCCAAAACATTCAGTACTTC. The encoded protein is CASSENARSGTQNIQYF.